The sequence of this T cell receptor beta chain was determined in a study of T cells after yellow fever vaccination. Study-level findings and limits: The study noted that FACS-sorted repertoires could contain abundant clonotypes contaminating from the bulk population.

Trimming pared 7 bases from V and 5 bases from J, leaving 21 bases between. Germline assignment: CDR1 ENHRY and CDR2 SYGVKD. This CDR3 is built from 16 residues. TCR cDNA was made by 5'RACE template switching, adding a universal primer site and UMIs. TCRdb re-called the 5' RACE reads through MiXCR, storing one row per CDR3 protein. The table has 350,000 to 450,000 distinct CDR3 sequences, about 17% seen once; the top ten hold 18%. Comments on this clonotype: Antigen specificity is unknown.

The chain carries TRBV10-3 and TRBJ2-1, with a tentative D call TRBD2 (7 bases). The specimen was PBMCs, collected before the yellow fever booster vaccination. This clonotype was sampled from a man between 18 and 29 years old who received the YFV17D yellow fever vaccine. The CDR3: CAITLEGGPHHNEQFF. CDR3 coding DNA: TGTGCCATCACTCTGGAGGGGGGGCCACACCACAATGAGCAGTTCTTC.